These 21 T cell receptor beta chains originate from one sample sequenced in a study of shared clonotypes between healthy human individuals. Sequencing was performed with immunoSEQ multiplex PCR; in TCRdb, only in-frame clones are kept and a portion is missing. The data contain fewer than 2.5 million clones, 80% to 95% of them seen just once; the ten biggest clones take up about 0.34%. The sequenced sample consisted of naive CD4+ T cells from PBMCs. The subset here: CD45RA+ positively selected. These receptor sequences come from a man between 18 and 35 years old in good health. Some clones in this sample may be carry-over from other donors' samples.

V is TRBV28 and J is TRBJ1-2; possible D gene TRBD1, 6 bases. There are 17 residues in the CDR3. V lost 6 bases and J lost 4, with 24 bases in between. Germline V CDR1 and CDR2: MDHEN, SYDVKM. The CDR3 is CASSSSGARIRAYGYTF. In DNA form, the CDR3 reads TGTGCCAGCAGCTCCTCGGGGGCGCGTATCCGGGCCTATGGCTACACCTTC.

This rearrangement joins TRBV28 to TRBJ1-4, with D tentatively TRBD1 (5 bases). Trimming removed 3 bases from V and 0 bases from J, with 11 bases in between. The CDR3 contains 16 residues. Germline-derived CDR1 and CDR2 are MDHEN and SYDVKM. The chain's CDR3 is CASSFLGVATNEKLFF. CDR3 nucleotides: TGTGCCAGCAGTTTTTTAGGGGTTGCAACTAATGAAAAACTGTTTTTT. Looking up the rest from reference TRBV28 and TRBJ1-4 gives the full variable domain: DVKVTQSSRYLVKRTGEKVFLECVQDMDHENMFWYRQDPGLGLRLIYFSYDVKMKEKGDIPEGYSVSREKKERFSLILESASTNQTSMYLCASSFLGVATNEKLFFGSGTQLSVL.

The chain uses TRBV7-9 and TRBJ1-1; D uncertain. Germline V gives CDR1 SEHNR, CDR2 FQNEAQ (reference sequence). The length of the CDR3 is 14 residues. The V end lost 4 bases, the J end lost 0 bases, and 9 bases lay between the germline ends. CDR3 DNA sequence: TGTGCCAGCAGCTGGACGAACATGAACACTGAAGCTTTCTTT. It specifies CASSWTNMNTEAFF.

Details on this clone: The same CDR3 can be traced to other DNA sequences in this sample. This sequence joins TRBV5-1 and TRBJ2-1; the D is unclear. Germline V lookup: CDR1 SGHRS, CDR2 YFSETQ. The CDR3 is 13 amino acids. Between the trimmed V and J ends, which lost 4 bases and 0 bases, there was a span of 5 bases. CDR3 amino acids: CASSPASYNEQFF. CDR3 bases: TGCGCCAGCAGCCCAGCCTCCTACAATGAGCAGTTCTTC.

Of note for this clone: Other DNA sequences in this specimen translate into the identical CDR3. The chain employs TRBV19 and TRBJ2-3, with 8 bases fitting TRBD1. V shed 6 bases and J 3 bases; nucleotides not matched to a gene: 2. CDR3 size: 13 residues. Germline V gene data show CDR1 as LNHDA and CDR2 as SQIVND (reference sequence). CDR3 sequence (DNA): TGTGCCAGTAGAAGACAGGGGACAGATACGCAGTATTTT. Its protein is CASRRQGTDTQYF.

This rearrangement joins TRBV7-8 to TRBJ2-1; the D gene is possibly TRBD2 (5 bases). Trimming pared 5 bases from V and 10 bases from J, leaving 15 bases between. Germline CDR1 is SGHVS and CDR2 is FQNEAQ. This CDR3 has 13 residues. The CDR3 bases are TGTGCCAGCAGCACCCAACATCCGGGGGAGCAGTTCTTC. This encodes CASSTQHPGEQFF.

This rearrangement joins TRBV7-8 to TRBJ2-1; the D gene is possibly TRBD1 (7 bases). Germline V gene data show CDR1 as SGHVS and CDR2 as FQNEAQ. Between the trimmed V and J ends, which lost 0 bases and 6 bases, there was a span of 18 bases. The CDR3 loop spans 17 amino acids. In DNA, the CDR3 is TGTGCCAGCAGCTTAGCCGGTTCAGGGGGACTCGGCAATGAGCAGTTCTTC. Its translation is CASSLAGSGGLGNEQFF.

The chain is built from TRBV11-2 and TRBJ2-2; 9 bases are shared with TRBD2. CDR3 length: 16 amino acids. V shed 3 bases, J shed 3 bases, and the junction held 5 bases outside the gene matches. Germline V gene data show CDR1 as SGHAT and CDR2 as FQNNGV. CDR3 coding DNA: TGTGCCAGCAGCTTCAGACTAGCGGCAGACACCGGGGAGCTGTTTTTT. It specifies CASSFRLAADTGELFF.

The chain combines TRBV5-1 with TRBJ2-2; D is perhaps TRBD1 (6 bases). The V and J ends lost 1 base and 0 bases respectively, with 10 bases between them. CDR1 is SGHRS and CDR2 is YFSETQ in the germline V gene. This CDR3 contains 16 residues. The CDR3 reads CASSLKQGTNTGELFF. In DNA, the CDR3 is TGCGCCAGCAGCTTGAAACAGGGAACGAACACCGGGGAGCTGTTTTTT.

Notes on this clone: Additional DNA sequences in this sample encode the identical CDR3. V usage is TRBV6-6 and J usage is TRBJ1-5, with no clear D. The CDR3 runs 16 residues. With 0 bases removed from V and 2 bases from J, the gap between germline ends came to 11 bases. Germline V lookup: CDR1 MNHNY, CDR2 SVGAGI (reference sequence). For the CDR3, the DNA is TGTGCCAGCAGTTACTCGACCGGGGTGGGCAATCAGCCCCAGCATTTT. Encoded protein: CASSYSTGVGNQPQHF.

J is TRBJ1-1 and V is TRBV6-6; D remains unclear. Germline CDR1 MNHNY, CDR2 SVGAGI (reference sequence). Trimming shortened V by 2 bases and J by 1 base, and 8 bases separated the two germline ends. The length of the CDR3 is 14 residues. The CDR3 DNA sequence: TGTGCCAGCAGTTACGGTCACAGGAACACTGAAGCTTTCTTT. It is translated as CASSYGHRNTEAFF.

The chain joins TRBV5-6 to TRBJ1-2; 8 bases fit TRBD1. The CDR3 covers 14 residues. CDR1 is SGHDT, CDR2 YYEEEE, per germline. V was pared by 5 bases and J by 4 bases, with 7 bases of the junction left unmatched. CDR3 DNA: TGTGCCAGCAGAATTACGGGACAGGTCTATGGCTACACCTTC. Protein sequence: CASRITGQVYGYTF.

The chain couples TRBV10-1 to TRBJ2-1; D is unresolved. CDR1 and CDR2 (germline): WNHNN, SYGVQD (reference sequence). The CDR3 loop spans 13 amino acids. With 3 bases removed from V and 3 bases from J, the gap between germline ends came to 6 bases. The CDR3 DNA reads TGCGCCAGCAGTGATCGTAGCTACAATGAGCAGTTCTTC. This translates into CASSDRSYNEQFF.

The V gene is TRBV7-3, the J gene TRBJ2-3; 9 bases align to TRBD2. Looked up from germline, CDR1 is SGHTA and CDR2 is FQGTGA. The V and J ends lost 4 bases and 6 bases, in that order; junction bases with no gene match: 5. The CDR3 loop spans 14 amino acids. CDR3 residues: CASSYSGSGDTQYF. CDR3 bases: TGTGCCAGCAGCTATAGCGGGAGTGGCGATACGCAGTATTTT.

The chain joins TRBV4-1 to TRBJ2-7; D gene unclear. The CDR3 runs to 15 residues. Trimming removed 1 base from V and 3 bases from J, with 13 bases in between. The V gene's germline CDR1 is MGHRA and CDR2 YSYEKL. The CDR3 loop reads CASSQVSRTGYEQYF. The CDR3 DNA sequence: TGCGCCAGCAGCCAAGTGTCCCGCACCGGCTACGAGCAGTACTTC.

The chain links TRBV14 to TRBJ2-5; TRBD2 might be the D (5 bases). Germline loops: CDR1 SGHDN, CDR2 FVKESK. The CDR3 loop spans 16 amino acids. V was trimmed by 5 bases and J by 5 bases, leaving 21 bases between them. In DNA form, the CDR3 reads TGTGCCAGCAGCACGCGGCGGCAGGCGGGTGTGGAGACCCAGTACTTC. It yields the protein CASSTRRQAGVETQYF.

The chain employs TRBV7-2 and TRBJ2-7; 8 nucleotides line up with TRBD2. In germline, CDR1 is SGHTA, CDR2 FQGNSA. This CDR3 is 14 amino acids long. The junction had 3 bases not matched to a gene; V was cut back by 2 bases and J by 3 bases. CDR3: CASSLFSGNYEQYF. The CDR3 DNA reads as TGTGCCAGCAGCTTATTTAGCGGGAACTACGAGCAGTACTTC.

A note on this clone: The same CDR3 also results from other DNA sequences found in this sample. CDR3 protein: CASSYSTGSNEKLFF. CDR3 in DNA: TGTGCCAGCAGTTACTCGACAGGAAGTAATGAAAAACTGTTTTTT. The chain uses TRBV6-5 and TRBJ1-4; TRBD1 is a possible D gene (6 bases). The CDR3 consists of 15 residues. Germline CDR1 MNHEY, CDR2 SVGAGI. Trimming pared 0 bases from V and 4 bases from J, leaving 9 bases between.

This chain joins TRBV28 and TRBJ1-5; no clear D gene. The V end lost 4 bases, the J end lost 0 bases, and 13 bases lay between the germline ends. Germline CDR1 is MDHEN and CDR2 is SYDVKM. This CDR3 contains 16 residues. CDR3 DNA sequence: TGTGCCAGCAGTTCCCTGCAGGAGTATAGCAATCAGCCCCAGCATTTT. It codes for CASSSLQEYSNQPQHF.

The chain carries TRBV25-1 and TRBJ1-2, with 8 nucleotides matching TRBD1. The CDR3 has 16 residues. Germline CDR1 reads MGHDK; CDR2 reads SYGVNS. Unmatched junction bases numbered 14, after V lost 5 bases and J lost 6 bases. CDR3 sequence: CASSSRGQGLGDGYTF. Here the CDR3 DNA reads TGTGCCAGCAGTTCCAGAGGACAGGGTCTAGGCGATGGCTACACCTTC.

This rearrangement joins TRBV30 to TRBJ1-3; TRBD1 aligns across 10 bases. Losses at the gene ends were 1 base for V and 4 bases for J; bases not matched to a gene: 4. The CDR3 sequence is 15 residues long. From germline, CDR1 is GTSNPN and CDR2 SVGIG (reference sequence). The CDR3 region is CAWSGDRGSGNTIYF. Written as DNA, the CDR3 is TGTGCCTGGAGTGGGGACAGGGGCTCCGGAAACACCATATATTTT.